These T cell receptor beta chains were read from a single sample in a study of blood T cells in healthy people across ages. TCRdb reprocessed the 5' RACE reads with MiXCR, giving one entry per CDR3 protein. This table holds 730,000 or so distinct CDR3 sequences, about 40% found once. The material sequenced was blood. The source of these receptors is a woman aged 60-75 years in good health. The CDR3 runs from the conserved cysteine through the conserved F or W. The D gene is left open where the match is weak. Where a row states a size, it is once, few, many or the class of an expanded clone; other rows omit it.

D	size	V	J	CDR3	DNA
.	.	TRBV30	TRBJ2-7	CAGSVEGAREQYF	TGTGCCGGGAGTGTGGAGGGGGCAAGGGAGCAGTACTTC
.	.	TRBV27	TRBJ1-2	CASGTGFYGYTF	TGTGCCAGCGGCACCGGATTCTATGGCTACACCTTC
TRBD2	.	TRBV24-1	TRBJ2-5	CATSDGTNRGETQYF	TGTGCCACCAGTGATGGGACTAACCGAGGAGAGACCCAGTACTTC
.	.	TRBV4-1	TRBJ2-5	CASSQGSGIGETQYF	TGCGCCAGCAGCCAAGGTTCGGGGATTGGGGAGACCCAGTACTTC
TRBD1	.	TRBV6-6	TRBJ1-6	CAISGGQENSPLHF	TGTGCCATCAGCGGGGGACAGGAGAATTCACCCCTCCACTTT
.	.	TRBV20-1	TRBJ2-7	CSAALASYEQYF	TGCAGTGCCGCATTAGCTTCCTACGAGCAGTACTTC
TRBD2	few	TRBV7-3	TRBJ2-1	CASSSAPLAGNGNEQFF	TGTGCCAGCAGCTCAGCCCCACTAGCGGGAAACGGGAATGAGCAGTTCTTC
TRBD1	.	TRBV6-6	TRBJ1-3	CTSSPGQGTGNTIYF	TGTACCAGCAGCCCGGGACAGGGCACTGGAAACACCATATATTTT
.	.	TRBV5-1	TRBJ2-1	CASSLDGYVDNEQFF	TGCGCCAGCAGCTTGGACGGGTATGTCGACAATGAGCAGTTCTTC
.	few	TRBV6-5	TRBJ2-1	CASSYLSATSYNEQFF	TGTGCCAGCAGTTACCTTAGCGCGACATCCTACAATGAGCAGTTCTTC
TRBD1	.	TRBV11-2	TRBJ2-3	CASSTPGQDSSTQYF	TGTGCCAGCAGCACTCCGGGACAGGATTCAAGTACGCAGTATTTT
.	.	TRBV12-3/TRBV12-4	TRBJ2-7	CASSPLGQYYEQYF	TGTGCCAGCAGTCCGCTTGGACAGTACTACGAGCAGTACTTC
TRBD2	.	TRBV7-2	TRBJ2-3	CASSLAGLAAGDTQYF	TGTGCCAGCAGCTTAGCCGGACTAGCGGCGGGAGATACGCAGTATTTT
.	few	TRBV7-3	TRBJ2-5	CASSLNVGETQYF	TGTGCCAGCAGCTTAAATGTGGGGGAGACCCAGTACTTC
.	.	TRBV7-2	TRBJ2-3	CASSLVPGGPTDTQYF	TGTGCCAGCAGCTTAGTCCCGGGGGGCCCGACAGATACGCAGTATTTT
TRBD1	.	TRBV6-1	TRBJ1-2	CASIPDRTNYGYTF	TGTGCCAGCATCCCGGACAGGACCAACTATGGCTACACCTTC
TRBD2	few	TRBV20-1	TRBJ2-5	CSASGGANQETQYF	TGCAGTGCTAGCGGGGGGGCTAACCAAGAGACCCAGTACTTC
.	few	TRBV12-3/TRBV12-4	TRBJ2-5	CASSFRQNQETQYF	TGTGCCAGCAGTTTTCGACAGAACCAAGAGACCCAGTACTTC
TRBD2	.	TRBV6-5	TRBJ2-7	CASSYSPSGRYSYEQYF	TGTGCCAGCAGTTACTCACCTAGCGGGAGGTACTCCTACGAGCAGTACTTC
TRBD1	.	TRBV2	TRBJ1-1	CASRGDRARYEAFF	TGTGCCAGCAGAGGTGACAGGGCCCGCTATGAAGCTTTCTTT
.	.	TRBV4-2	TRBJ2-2	CASSQLWDNTGELFF	TGTGCCAGCAGCCAATTATGGGACAACACCGGGGAGCTGTTTTTT
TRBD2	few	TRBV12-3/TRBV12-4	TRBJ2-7	CASSLGPLLAGDAEQYF	TGTGCCAGCAGTTTAGGTCCCTTACTAGCGGGAGATGCCGAGCAGTACTTC
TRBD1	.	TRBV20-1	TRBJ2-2	CSARLGTGAGELFF	TGCAGTGCTAGACTTGGGACAGGGGCCGGGGAGCTGTTTTTT
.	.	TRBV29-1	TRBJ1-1	CSVTELNTEAFF	TGCAGCGTTACGGAGCTGAACACTGAAGCTTTCTTT
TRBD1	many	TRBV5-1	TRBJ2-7	CASSLTGQAYEQYF	TGCGCCAGCAGCTTGACGGGACAGGCCTACGAGCAGTACTTC
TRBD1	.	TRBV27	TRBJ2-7	CASSLLGTGRSYEQYF	TGTGCCAGCAGTTTATTAGGGACAGGGAGATCCTACGAGCAGTACTTC
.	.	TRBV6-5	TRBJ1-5	CASRVNIDSSNQPQHF	TGTGCCAGCAGAGTCAACATAGACAGTAGCAATCAGCCCCAGCATTTT
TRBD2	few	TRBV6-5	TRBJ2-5	CASWEGIWGAQYF	TGTGCCAGCTGGGAGGGGATATGGGGGGCCCAGTACTTC
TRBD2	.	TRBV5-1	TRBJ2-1	CASSRAATSGGAGEQFF	TGCGCCAGCAGCCGAGCGGCCACTAGCGGGGGGGCGGGTGAGCAGTTCTTC
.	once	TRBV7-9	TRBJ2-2	CASGGDTGELFF	TGTGCCAGCGGCGGTGACACCGGGGAGCTGTTTTTT
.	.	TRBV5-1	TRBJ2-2	CASSFLPERTGELFF	TGCGCCAGCAGCTTTCTACCGGAGAGGACCGGGGAGCTGTTTTTT
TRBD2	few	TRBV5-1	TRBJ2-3	CASSLSSPLAGVPDTQYF	TGCGCCAGCAGCTTGTCATCCCCCTTAGCGGGAGTACCAGATACGCAGTATTTT
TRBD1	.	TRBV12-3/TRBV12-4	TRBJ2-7	CASSFRGTAYEQYF	TGTGCCAGCAGTTTTAGAGGGACAGCCTACGAGCAGTACTTC
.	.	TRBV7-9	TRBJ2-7	CASSPSGSEQYF	TGTGCCAGCAGCCCCTCCGGAAGCGAGCAGTACTTC
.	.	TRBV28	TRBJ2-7	CASSLSGAGDYEQYF	TGTGCCAGCAGTTTATCGGGCGCAGGGGACTACGAGCAGTACTTC
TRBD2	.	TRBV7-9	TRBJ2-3	CASYPGGSGADTQYF	TGTGCCAGCTACCCGGGAGGGAGCGGGGCAGATACGCAGTATTTT
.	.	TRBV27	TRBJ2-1	CASSLLGADVQFF	TGTGCCAGCAGTTTATTGGGGGCGGACGTTCAGTTCTTC
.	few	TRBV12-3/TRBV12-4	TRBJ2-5	CASSLVRGRGGTETQYF	TGTGCCAGCAGTTTAGTGAGGGGCAGAGGGGGTACGGAGACCCAGTACTTC
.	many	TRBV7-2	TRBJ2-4	CASSSGAKNIQYF	TGTGCCAGCAGCTCGGGGGCCAAAAACATTCAGTACTTC
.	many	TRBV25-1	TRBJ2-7	CASSGGVFRYEQYF	TGTGCCAGCAGTGGAGGGGTTTTTCGCTACGAGCAGTACTTC
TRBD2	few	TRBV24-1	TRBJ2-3	CATKDNGRTDTQYF	TGTGCCACCAAGGATAACGGGAGGACAGATACGCAGTATTTT
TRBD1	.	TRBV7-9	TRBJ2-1	CASSFGQGDNEQFF	TGTGCCAGCAGCTTTGGACAGGGCGACAATGAGCAGTTCTTC
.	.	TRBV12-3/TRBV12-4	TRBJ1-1	CASSSRTANAEAFF	TGTGCCAGCAGTTCGAGGACGGCCAACGCTGAAGCTTTCTTT
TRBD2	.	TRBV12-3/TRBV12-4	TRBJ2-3	CASIPSGVSADTQYF	TGTGCCAGCATTCCTAGCGGGGTGAGCGCAGATACGCAGTATTTT
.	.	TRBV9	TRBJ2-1	CASRGASNEQFF	TGTGCCAGCAGGGGGGCGTCCAATGAGCAGTTCTTC
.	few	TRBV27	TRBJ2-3	CASRRRGAEITDTQYF	TGTGCCAGCCGTCGGAGGGGGGCCGAAATCACAGATACGCAGTATTTT
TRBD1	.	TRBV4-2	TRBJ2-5	CASSQDRDREETQYF	TGTGCCAGCAGCCAAGATAGGGACAGAGAGGAGACCCAGTACTTC
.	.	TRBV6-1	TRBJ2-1	CASSELTDNEQFF	TGTGCCAGCAGTGAATTGACAGACAATGAGCAGTTCTTC
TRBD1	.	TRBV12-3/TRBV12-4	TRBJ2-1	CASRMGQGHNEQFF	TGTGCCAGCAGGATGGGACAGGGCCACAATGAGCAGTTCTTC
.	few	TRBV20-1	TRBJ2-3	CSASFRGTDTQYF	TGCAGTGCTAGCTTCAGGGGTACAGATACGCAGTATTTT
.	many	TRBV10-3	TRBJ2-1	CAISLDSSYNEQFF	TGTGCCATCAGTTTGGATAGTTCCTACAATGAGCAGTTCTTC
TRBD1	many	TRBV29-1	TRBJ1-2	CSVEQGAGGYTF	TGCAGCGTTGAACAGGGGGCTGGTGGCTACACCTTC